This T cell receptor (beta chain) was captured by sequencing in a study of tumor-infiltrating lymphocytes in localized non-small cell lung cancer. Study-wide results and limits: Compared with uninvolved lung, tumors showed higher T cell infiltration by TCRbeta sequencing.

This clone has only a few counts. Its specificity is not known. TCRdb keeps only in-frame clones here, not all; method: immunoSEQ multiplex PCR. The table has 13,000 or so clones, about 85% seen once. Germline V CDR1 and CDR2: MNHEY, SMNVEV (reference sequence). The CDR3 is made up of 15 amino acids. V was trimmed by 6 bases and J by 5 bases, leaving 17 bases between them. The chain uses TRBV27 and TRBJ1-5, with D maybe TRBD1 (5 bases). This receptor was identified in a human donor with non-small cell lung cancer. The sample was lung tumor tissue. CDR3 amino acids: CASSSSSGEDQPQHF. The CDR3 DNA reads as TGTGCCAGCAGCTCCTCTTCGGGGGAAGATCAGCCCCAGCATTTT.